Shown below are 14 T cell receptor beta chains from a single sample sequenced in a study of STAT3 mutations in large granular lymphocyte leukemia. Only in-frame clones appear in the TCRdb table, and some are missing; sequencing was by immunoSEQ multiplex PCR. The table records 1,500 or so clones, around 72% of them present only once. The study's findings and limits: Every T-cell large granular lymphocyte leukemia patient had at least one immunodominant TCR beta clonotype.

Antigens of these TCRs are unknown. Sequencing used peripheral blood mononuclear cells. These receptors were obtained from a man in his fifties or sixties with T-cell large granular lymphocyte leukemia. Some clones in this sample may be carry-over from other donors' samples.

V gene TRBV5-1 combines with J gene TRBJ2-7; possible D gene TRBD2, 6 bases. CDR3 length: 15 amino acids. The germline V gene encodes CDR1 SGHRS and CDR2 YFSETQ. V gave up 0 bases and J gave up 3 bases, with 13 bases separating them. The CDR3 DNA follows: TGCGCCAGCAGCTTGGAACTAGCAGAGCTCTACGAGCAGTACTTC. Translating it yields CASSLELAELYEQYF.

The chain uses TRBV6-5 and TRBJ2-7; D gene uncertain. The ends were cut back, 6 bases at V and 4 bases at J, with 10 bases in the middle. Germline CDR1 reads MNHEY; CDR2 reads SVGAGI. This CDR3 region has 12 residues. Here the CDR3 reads CASSPALYEQYF. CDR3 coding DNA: TGTGCCAGCAGCCCTGCCCTGTACGAGCAGTACTTC.

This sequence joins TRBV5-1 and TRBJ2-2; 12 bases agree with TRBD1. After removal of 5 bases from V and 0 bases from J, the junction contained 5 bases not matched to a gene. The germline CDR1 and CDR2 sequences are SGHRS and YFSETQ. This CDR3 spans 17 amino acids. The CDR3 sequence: CASRRDRGLSNTGELFF. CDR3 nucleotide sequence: TGCGCCAGCAGGCGGGACAGGGGGCTGTCGAACACCGGGGAGCTGTTTTTT.

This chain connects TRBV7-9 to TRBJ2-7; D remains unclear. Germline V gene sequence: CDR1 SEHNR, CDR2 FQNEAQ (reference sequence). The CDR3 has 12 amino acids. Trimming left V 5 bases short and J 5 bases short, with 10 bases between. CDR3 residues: CASSPSRDEQYF. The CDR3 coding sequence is TGTGCCAGCAGCCCATCCCGGGACGAGCAGTACTTC.

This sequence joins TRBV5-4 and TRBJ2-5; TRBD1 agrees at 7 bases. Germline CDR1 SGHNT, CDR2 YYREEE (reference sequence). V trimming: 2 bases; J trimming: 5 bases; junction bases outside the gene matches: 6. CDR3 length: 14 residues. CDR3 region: CASSLGTASETQYF. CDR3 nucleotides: TGTGCCAGCAGCTTAGGGACAGCTAGCGAGACCCAGTACTTC.

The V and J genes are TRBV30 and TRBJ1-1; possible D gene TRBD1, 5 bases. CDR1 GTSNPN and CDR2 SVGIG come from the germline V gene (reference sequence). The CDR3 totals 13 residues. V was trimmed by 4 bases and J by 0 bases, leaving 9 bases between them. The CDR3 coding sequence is TGTGCCTGGACTAGGGGTCTGAACACTGAAGCTTTCTTT. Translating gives CAWTRGLNTEAFF.

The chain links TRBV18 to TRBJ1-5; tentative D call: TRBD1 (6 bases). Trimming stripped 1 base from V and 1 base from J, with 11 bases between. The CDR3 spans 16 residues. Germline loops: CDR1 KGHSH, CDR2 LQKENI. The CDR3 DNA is TGTGCCAGCTCACCACGACAGGCAGGGAGCAATCAGCCCCAGCATTTT. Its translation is CASSPRQAGSNQPQHF. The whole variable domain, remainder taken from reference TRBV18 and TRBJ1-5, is NAGVMQNPRHLVRRRGQEARLRCSPMKGHSHVYWYRQLPEEGLKFMVYLQKENIIDESGMPKERFSAEFPKEGPSILRIQQVVRGDSAAYFCASSPRQAGSNQPQHFGDGTRLSIL.

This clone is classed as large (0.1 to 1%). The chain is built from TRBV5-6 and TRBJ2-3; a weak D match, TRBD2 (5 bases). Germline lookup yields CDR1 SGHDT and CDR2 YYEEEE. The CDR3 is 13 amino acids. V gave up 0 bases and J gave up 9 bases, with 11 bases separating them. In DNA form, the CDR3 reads TGTGCCAGCAGCTTGGGGCGCCCGGGGACGCAGTATTTT. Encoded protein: CASSLGRPGTQYF. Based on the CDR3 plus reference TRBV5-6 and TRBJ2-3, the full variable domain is DAGVTQSPTHLIKTRGQQVTLRCSPKSGHDTVSWYQQALGQGPQFIFQYYEEEERQRGNFPDRFSGHQFPNYSSELNVNALLLGDSALYLCASSLGRPGTQYFGPGTRLTVL.

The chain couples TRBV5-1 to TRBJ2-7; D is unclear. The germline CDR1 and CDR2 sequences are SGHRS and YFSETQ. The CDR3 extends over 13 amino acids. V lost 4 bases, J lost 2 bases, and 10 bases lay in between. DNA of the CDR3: TGCGCCAGCAGCCAGATTCTCGCCTACGAGCAGTACTTC. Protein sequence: CASSQILAYEQYF.

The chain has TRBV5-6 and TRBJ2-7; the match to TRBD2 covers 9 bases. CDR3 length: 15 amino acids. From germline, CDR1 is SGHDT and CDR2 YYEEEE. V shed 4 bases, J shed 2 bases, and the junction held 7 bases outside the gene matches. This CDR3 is CASSLSGGPPYEQYF. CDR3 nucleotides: TGTGCCAGCAGCCTTAGCGGGGGCCCCCCCTACGAGCAGTACTTC.

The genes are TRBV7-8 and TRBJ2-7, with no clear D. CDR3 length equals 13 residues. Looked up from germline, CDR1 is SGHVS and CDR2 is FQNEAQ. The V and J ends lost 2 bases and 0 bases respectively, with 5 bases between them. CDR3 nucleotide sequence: TGTGCCAGCAGCTTAATACGCTCCTACGAGCAGTACTTC. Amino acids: CASSLIRSYEQYF.

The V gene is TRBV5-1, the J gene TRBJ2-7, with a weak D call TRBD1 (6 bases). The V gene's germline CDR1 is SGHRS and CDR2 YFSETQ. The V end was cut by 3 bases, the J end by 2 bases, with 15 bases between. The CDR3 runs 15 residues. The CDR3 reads CASSSGQTKTYEQYF. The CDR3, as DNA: TGCGCCAGCAGCTCGGGACAAACCAAAACCTACGAGCAGTACTTC.

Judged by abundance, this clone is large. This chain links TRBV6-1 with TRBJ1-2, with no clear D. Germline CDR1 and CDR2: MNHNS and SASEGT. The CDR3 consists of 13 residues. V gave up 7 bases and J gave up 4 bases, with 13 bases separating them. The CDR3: CASNLQLTYGYTF. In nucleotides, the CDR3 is TGTGCCAGCAATCTACAGCTAACCTATGGCTACACCTTC.

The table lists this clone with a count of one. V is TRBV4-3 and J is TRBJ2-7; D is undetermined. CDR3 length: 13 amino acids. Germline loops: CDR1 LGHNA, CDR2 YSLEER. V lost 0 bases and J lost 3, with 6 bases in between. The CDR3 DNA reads TGCGCCAGCAGCCAAGACAGGTACTACGAGCAGTACTTC. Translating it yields CASSQDRYYEQYF.